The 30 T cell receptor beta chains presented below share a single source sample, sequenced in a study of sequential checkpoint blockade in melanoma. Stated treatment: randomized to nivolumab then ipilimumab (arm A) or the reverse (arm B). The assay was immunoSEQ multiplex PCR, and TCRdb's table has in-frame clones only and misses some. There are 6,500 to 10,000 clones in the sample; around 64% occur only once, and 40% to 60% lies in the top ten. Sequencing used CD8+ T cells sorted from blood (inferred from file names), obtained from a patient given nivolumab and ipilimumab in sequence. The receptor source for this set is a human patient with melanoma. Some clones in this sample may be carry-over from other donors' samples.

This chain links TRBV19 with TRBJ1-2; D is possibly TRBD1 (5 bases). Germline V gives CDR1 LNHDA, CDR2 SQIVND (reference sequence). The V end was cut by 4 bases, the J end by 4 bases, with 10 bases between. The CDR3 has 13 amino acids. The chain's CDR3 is CASSTDRRYGYTF. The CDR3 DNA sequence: TGTGCCAGTAGTACCGACAGACGCTATGGCTACACCTTC.

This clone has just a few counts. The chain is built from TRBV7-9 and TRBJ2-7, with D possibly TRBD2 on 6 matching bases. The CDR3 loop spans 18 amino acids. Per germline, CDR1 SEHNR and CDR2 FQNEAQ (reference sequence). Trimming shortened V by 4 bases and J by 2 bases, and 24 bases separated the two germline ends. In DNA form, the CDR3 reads TGTGCCAGCAGCTCGTTCGGGACTTCCCCAGGGAGCACCTACGAGCAGTACTTC. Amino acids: CASSSFGTSPGSTYEQYF.

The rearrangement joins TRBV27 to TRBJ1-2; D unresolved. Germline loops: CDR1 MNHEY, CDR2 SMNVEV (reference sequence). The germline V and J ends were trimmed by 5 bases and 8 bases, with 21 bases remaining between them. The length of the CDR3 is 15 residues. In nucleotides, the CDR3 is TGTGCCAGCAGTCCCGACGAGGGCTTGATGTGGGGCTACACCTTC. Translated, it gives CASSPDEGLMWGYTF.

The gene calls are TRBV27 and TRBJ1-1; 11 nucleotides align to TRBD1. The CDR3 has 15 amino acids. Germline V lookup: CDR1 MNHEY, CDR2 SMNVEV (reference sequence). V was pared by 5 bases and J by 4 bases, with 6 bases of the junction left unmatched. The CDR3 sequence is CASSPGTGGGTEAFF. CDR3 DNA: TGTGCCAGCAGTCCGGGGACAGGGGGGGGCACTGAAGCTTTCTTT.

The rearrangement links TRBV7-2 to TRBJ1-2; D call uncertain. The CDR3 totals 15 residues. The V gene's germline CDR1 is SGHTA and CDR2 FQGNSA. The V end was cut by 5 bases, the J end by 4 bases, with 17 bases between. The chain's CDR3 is CASSLRHRDPYGYTF. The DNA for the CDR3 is TGTGCCAGCAGCCTTAGACACCGAGACCCCTATGGCTACACCTTC. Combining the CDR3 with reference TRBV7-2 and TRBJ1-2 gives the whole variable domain GAGVSQSPSNKVTEKGKDVELRCDPISGHTALYWYRQSLGQGLEFLIYFQGNSAPDKSGLPSDRFSAERTGGSVSTLTIQRTQQEDSAVYLCASSLRHRDPYGYTFGSGTRLTVV.

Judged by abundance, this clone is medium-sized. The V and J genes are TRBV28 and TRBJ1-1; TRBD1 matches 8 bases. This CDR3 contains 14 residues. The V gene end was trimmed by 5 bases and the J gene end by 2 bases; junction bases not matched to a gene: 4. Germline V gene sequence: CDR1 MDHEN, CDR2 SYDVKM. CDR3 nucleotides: TGTGCCAGCAGTACCGGGACAGGTAACACTGAAGCTTTCTTT. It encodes CASSTGTGNTEAFF.

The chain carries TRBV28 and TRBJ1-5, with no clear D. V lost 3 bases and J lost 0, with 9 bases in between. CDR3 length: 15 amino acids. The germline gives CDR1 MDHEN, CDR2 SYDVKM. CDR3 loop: CASSLEQYSNQPQHF. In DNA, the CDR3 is TGTGCCAGCAGTTTGGAGCAGTATAGCAATCAGCCCCAGCATTTT.

CDR3 region: CSVELNEETQYF. The CDR3 region has the DNA TGCAGCGTGGAATTGAACGAGGAGACCCAGTACTTC. This chain connects TRBV29-1 to TRBJ2-5; D remains ambiguous. The CDR3 contains 12 residues. The V end lost 6 bases, the J end lost 5 bases, and 13 bases lay between the germline ends. CDR1 and CDR2 (germline): SQVTM, ANQGSEA.

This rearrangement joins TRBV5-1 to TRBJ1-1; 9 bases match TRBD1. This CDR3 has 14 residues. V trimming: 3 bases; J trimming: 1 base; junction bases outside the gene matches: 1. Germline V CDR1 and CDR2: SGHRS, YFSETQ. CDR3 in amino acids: CASSWTGENTEAFF. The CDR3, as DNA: TGCGCCAGCAGCTGGACAGGGGAGAACACTGAAGCTTTCTTT.

The CDR3 DNA reads TGTGCCAGCAGTAGAAGGGCCCGGGACAGGGACAACGAGCAGTACTTC. This encodes CASSRRARDRDNEQYF. The genes are TRBV27 and TRBJ2-7, with 9 bases that match TRBD1. V lost 5 bases, J lost 5 bases, and 13 bases stayed unmatched. Germline-derived CDR1 and CDR2 are MNHEY and SMNVEV (reference sequence). The length of the CDR3 is 16 residues.

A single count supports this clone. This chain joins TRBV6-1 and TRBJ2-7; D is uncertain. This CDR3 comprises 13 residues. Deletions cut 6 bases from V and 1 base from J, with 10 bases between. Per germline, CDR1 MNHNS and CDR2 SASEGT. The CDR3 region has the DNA TGTGCCAGCAGAACAGTCACTTCCTACGAGCAGTACTTC. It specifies CASRTVTSYEQYF.

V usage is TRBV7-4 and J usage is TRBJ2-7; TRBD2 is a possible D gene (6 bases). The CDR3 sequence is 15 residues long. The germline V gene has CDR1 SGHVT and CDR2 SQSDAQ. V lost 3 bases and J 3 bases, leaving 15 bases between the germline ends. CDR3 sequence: CASSFRDWGDYEQYF. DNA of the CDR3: TGTGCCAGCAGCTTTCGGGACTGGGGGGACTACGAGCAGTACTTC.

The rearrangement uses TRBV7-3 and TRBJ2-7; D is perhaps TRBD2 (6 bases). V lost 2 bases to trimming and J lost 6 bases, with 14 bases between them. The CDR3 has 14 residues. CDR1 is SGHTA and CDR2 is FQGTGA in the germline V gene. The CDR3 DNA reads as TGTGCCAGCAGCTTAGCCGGGGGTAATTCCGAGCAGTACTTC. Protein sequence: CASSLAGGNSEQYF.

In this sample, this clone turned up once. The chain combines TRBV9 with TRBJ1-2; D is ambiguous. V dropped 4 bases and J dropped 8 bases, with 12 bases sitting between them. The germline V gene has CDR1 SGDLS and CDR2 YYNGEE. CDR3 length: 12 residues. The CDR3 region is CASSNSREGYTF. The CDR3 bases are TGTGCCAGCAGCAACTCGAGAGAAGGCTACACCTTC.

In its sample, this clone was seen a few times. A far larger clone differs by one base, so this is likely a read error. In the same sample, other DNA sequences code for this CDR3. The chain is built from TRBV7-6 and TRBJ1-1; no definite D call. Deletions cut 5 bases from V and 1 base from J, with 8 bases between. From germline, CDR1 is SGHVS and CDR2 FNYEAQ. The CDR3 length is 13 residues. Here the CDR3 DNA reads TGTGCCAGCAGCCCTAATAGGAACACTGAAGCTTTCTTT. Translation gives CASSPNRNTEAFF.

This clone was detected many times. The CDR3 coding sequence is TGTGCCAGCAGCCCGTCTCTTGGGGGGGGAACTGAAGCTTTCTTT. It translates to CASSPSLGGGTEAFF. The chain links TRBV7-3 to TRBJ1-1; D may be TRBD1 (5 bases). CDR3 size: 15 residues. V lost 5 bases and J 5 bases, leaving 18 bases between the germline ends. Germline V CDR1 and CDR2: SGHTA, FQGTGA.

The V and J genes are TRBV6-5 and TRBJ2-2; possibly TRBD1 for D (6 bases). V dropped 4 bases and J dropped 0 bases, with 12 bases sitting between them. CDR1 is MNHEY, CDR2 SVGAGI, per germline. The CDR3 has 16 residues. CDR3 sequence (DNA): TGTGCCAGCAGTTCAAAGGCAGGGGCGAACACCGGGGAGCTGTTTTTT. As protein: CASSSKAGANTGELFF.

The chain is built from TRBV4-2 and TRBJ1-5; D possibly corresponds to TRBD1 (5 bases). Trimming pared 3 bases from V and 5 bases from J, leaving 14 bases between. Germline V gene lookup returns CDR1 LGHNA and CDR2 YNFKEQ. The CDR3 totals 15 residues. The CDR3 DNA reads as TGTGCCAGCAGCCAGGACCTCCGGGGGGATCAGCCCCAGCATTTT. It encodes CASSQDLRGDQPQHF.

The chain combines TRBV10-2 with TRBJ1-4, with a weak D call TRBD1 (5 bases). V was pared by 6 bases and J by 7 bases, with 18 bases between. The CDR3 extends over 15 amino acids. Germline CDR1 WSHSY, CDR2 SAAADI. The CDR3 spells CASSPLTDSREKLFF. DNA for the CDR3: TGCGCCAGCAGCCCTCTGACAGATTCTCGTGAAAAACTGTTTTTT.

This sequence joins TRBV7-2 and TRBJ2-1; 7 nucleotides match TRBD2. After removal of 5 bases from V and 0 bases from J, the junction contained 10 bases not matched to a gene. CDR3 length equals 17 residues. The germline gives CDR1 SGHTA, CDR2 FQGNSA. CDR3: CASSIQFGGGSYNEQFF. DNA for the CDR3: TGTGCCAGCAGCATCCAGTTTGGCGGGGGCTCCTACAATGAGCAGTTCTTC.

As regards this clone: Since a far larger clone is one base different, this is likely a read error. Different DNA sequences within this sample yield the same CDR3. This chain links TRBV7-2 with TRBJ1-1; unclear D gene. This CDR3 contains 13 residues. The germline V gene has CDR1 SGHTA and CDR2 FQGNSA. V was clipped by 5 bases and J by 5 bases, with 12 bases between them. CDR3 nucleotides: TGTGCCAGCAGCCATTCAGAGGGAACTGAAGCTTTCTTT. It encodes CASSHSEGTEAFF. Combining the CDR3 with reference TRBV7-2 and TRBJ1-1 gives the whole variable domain GAGVSQSPSNKVTEKGKDVELRCDPISGHTALYWYRQSLGQGLEFLIYFQGNSAPDKSGLPSDRFSAERTGGSVSTLTIQRTQQEDSAVYLCASSHSEGTEAFFGQGTRLTVV.

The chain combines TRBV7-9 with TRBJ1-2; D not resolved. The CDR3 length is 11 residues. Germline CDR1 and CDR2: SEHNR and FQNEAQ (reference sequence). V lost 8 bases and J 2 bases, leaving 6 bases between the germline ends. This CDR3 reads CASDTNYGYTF. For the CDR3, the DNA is TGTGCCAGCGACACCAACTATGGCTACACCTTC.

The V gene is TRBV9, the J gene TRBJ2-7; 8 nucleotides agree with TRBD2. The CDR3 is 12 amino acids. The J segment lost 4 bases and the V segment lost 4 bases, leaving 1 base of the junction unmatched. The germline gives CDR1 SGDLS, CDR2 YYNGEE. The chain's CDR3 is CASSPGGYEQYF. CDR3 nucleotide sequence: TGTGCCAGCAGCCCGGGGGGGTACGAGCAGTACTTC.

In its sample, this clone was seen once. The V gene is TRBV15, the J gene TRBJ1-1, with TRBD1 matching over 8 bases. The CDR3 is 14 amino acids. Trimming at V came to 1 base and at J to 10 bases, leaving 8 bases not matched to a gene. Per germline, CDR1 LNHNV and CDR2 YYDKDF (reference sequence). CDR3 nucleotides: TGTGCCACCAGCAGAGGAGGGGGGACAGGACTAGCTTTCTTT. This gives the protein CATSRGGGTGLAFF. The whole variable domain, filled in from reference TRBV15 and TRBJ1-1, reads DAMVIQNPRYQVTQFGKPVTLSCSQTLNHNVMYWYQQKSSQAPKLLFHYYDKDFNNEADTPDNFQSRRPNTSFCFLDIRSPGLGDTAMYLCATSRGGGTGLAFFGQGTRLTVV.

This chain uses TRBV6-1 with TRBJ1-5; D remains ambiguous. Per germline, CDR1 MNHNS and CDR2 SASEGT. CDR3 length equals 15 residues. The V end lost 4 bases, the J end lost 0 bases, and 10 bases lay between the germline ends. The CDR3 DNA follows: TGTGCCAGCAGTGGTGCGGTGATTAGCAATCAGCCCCAGCATTTT. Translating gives CASSGAVISNQPQHF.

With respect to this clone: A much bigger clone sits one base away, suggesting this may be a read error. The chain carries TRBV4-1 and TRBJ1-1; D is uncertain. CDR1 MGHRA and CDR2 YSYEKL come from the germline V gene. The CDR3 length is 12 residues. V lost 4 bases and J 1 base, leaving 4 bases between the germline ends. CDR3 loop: CASSPGNTEAFF. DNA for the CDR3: TGCGCCAGCAGCCCAGGGAACACTGAAGCTTTCTTT.

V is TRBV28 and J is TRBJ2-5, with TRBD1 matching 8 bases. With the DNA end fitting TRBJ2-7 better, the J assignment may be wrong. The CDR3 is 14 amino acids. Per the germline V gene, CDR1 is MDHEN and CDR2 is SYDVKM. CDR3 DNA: TGTGCCAGCAGTTTAGGGGACAGGACCTACGAGCAGTACTTC. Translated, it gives CASSLGDRTYEQYF.

This CDR3 reads CASSEDSIMNTEAFF. In DNA form, the CDR3 reads TGTGCCAGCAGTGAGGACAGCATCATGAACACTGAAGCTTTCTTT. The gene calls are TRBV2 and TRBJ1-1, with D perhaps matching TRBD1 (6 bases). V lost 3 bases and J 0 bases, leaving 11 bases between the germline ends. The CDR3 contains 15 residues. Germline CDR1 and CDR2: SNHLY and FYNNEI.

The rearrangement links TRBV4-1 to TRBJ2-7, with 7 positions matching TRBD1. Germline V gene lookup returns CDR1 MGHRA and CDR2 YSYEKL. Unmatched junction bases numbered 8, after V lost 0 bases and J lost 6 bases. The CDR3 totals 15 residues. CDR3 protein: CASSQEIDRASEQYF. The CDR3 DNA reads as TGCGCCAGCAGCCAAGAGATCGACAGGGCGTCCGAGCAGTACTTC.

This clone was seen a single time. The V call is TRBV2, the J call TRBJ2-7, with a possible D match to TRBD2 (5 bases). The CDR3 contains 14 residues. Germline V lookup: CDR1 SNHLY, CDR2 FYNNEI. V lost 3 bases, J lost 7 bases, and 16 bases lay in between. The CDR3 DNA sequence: TGTGCCAGCAGTGATCCGGGGATCCGAGGGGAGCAGTACTTC. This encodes CASSDPGIRGEQYF.